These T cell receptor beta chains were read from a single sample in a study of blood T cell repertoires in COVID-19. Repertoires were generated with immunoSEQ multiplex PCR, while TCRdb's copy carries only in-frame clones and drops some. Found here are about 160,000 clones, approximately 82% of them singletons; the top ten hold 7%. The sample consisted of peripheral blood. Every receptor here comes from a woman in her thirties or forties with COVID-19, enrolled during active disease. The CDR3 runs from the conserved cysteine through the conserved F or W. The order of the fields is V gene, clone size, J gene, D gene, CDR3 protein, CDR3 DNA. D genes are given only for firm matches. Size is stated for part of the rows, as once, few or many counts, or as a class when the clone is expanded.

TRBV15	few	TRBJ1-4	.	CATSRDNYNEKLFF	TGTGCCACCAGTCGGGACAACTATAATGAAAAACTGTTTTTT
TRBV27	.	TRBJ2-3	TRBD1	CASSSFSDPGQGFADTQYF	TGTGCCAGCAGTTCCTTCTCCGATCCGGGACAGGGATTCGCAGATACGCAGTATTTT
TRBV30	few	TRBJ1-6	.	CAWSVSSPLHF	TGTGCCTGGAGTGTCTCGTCACCCCTCCACTTT
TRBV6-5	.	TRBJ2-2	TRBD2	CASSYVLAGGGELFF	TGTGCCAGCAGTTACGTGCTAGCGGGGGGTGGGGAGCTGTTTTTT
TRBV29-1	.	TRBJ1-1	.	CSLTRHSGNTEAFF	TGCAGCTTAACACGACACTCAGGGAACACTGAAGCTTTCTTT
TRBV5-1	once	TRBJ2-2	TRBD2	CASSFGTSSIGELFF	TGCGCCAGCAGCTTTGGGACTAGCTCTATCGGGGAGCTGTTTTTT
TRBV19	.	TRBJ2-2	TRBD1	CASSIGGQGVGELFF	TGTGCCAGTAGTATAGGGGGACAGGGAGTCGGGGAGCTGTTTTTT
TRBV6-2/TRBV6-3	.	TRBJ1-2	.	CASSLRAGNYGYTF	TGTGCCAGCAGTCTACGTGCGGGGAACTATGGCTACACCTTC
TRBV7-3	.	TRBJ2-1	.	CASSPEVGVDEQFF	TGTGCCAGCAGCCCAGAGGTCGGTGTCGATGAGCAGTTCTTC
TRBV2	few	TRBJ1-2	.	CASPSAPTNYGYTF	TGTGCCAGCCCGAGCGCACCTACTAACTATGGCTACACCTTC
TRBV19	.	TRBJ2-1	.	CASSIIANEQFF	TGTGCCAGTAGTATAATTGCGAATGAGCAGTTCTTC
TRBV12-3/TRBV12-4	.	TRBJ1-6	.	CASGGNYNSPLHF	TGTGCCAGCGGCGGGAACTATAATTCACCCCTCCACTTT
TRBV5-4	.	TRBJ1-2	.	CASSRTDSFGYTF	TGTGCCAGCAGCCGAACCGACTCTTTTGGCTACACCTTC
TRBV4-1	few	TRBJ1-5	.	CASSQNRGTNQPQHF	TGCGCCAGCAGCCAAAACAGAGGGACAAATCAGCCCCAGCATTTT
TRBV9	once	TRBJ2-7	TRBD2	CASSPQASGIYEQYF	TGTGCCAGCAGCCCACAGGCTAGCGGGATCTACGAGCAGTACTTC
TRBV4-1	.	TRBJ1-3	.	CASSQGGGSGNTIYF	TGCGCCAGCAGCCAAGGGGGGGGATCAGGAAACACCATATATTTT
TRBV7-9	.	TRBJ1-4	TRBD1	CASSSTRTGSNEKLFF	TGTGCCAGCAGCTCTACTAGGACAGGTTCTAATGAAAAACTGTTTTTT
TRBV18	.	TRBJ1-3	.	CASSPTGLGNTIYF	TGTGCCAGCTCACCTACAGGGCTTGGAAACACCATATATTTT
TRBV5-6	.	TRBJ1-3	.	CASSRRGGGNTIYF	TGTGCCAGCAGCCGAAGGGGGGGTGGAAACACCATATATTTT
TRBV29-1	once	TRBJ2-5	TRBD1	CSVAGTGEAQYF	TGCAGCGTCGCGGGGACAGGAGAGGCCCAGTACTTC
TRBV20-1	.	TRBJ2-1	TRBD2	CSASLASGRIYEQFF	TGCAGTGCTAGTCTAGCTAGCGGGAGGATATATGAGCAGTTCTTC
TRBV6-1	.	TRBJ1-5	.	CASSEEVRLWGNQPQHF	TGTGCCAGCAGTGAAGAAGTTAGACTTTGGGGCAATCAGCCCCAGCATTTT
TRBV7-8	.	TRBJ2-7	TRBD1	CASRSPGQGAYEQYF	TGTGCCAGCAGGAGCCCGGGACAGGGAGCCTACGAGCAGTACTTC
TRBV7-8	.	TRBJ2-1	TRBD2	CASTLGTSGRNEQFF	TGTGCCAGCACCTTAGGGACTAGCGGGAGGAATGAGCAGTTCTTC
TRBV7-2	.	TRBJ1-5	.	CASSLPPYSNQPQHF	TGTGCCAGCAGCTTACCCCCTTATAGCAATCAGCCCCAGCATTTT
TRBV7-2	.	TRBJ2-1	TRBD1	CASSLRTGAGNEQFF	TGTGCCAGCAGCTTAAGAACAGGGGCAGGGAATGAGCAGTTCTTC
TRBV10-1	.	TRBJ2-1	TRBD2	CASAVAGGREQFF	TGCGCCAGCGCAGTGGCGGGAGGCCGTGAGCAGTTCTTC
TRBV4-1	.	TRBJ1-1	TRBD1	CASSQEQGVTEAFF	TGCGCCAGCAGCCAAGAACAGGGGGTCACTGAAGCTTTCTTT
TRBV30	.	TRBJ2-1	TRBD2	CAWSVGREGQFF	TGTGCCTGGAGTGTAGGGCGGGAGGGGCAGTTCTTC
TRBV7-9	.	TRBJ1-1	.	CASSPQGRADTEAFF	TGTGCCAGCAGCCCTCAGGGGAGAGCGGACACTGAAGCTTTCTTT
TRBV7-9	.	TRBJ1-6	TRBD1	CASGDSLSPLHF	TGTGCCAGTGGGGACAGCCTATCACCCCTCCACTTT
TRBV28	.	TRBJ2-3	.	CASSLWRDTQYF	TGTGCCAGCAGTTTATGGAGAGATACGCAGTATTTT
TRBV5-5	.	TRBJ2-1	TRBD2	CASSLEGLANNEQFF	TGTGCCAGCAGCTTGGAGGGACTAGCCAACAATGAGCAGTTCTTC
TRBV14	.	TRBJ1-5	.	CASSQSRNQPQHF	TGTGCCAGCAGCCAATCTAGAAATCAGCCCCAGCATTTT
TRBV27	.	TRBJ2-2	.	CASSIIGRTGELFF	TGTGCCAGCAGTATTATAGGGAGAACCGGGGAGCTGTTTTTT
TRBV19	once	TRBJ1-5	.	CASSIEGAQGQPQHF	TGTGCCAGTAGTATAGAGGGAGCACAGGGCCAGCCCCAGCATTTT
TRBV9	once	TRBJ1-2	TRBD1	CASSVDPGGDYGYTF	TGTGCCAGCAGCGTAGACCCAGGGGGTGACTATGGCTACACCTTC
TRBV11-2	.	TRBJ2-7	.	CASSLGHLYEQYF	TGTGCCAGCAGCTTAGGACACCTATACGAGCAGTACTTC
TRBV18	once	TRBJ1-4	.	CASSPRGSRAEKLFF	TGTGCCAGCTCACCAAGGGGATCTCGGGCTGAAAAACTGTTTTTT
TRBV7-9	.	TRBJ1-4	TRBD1	CASSPRDRGLGEKLFF	TGTGCCAGCAGCCCCCGGGACAGGGGGCTAGGGGAAAAACTGTTTTTT
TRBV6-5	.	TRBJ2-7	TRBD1	CASRGTEAYEQYF	TGTGCCAGCAGAGGGACAGAAGCCTACGAGCAGTACTTC
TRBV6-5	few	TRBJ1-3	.	CASSAGITGNTIYF	TGTGCCAGCAGCGCAGGGATTACTGGAAACACCATATATTTT
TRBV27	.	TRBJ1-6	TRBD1	CASSLGQNYNSPLHF	TGTGCCAGCAGTTTGGGACAGAACTATAATTCACCCCTCCACTTT
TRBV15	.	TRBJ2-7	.	CATSRTLASEQYF	TGTGCCACCAGCAGAACTCTAGCGTCCGAGCAGTACTTC
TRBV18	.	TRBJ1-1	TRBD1	CASSPPDRGTHTEAFF	TGTGCCAGCTCACCACCGGACAGGGGAACCCACACTGAAGCTTTCTTT
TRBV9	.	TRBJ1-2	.	CASSGGIYGYTF	TGTGCCAGCAGCGGGGGCATCTATGGCTACACCTTC
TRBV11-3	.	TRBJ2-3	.	CASSLGFGGARSTDTQYF	TGTGCCAGCAGCTTAGGATTTGGTGGGGCGCGGAGCACAGATACGCAGTATTTT
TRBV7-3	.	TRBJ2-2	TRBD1	CASSPQGAIGGELFF	TGTGCCAGCAGCCCCCAGGGGGCGATTGGCGGGGAGCTGTTTTTT
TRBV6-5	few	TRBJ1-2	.	CASRAGGAGYGYTF	TGTGCCAGCAGGGCAGGAGGGGCGGGCTATGGCTACACCTTC
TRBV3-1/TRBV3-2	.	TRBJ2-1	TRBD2	CASSQERGLAGYEQFF	TGTGCCAGCAGCCAAGAACGGGGACTAGCGGGATATGAGCAGTTCTTC
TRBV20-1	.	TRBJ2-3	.	CSASPGMGTDTQYF	TGCAGTGCTAGTCCGGGTATGGGCACAGATACGCAGTATTTT
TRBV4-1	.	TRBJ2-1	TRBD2	CASSQDRGGLYNEQFF	TGCGCCAGCAGCCAAGACCGCGGGGGGTTGTACAATGAGCAGTTCTTC
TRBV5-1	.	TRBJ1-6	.	CASRTGQLDNSPLHF	TGCGCCAGCAGAACCGGACAGCTTGATAATTCACCCCTCCACTTT
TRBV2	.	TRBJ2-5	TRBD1	CASSEVAGGETQYF	TGTGCCAGCAGTGAAGTGGCAGGGGGTGAGACCCAGTACTTC
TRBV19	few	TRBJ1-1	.	CASSHRTANTEAFF	TGTGCCAGTAGTCATAGGACAGCTAACACTGAAGCTTTCTTT
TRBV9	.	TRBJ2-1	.	CASSPQDATPGNEQFF	TGTGCCAGCAGCCCCCAGGACGCGACGCCGGGAAATGAGCAGTTCTTC
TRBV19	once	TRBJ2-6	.	CASSADIDSGANVLTF	TGTGCCAGTAGTGCGGACATTGACTCTGGGGCCAACGTCCTGACTTTC
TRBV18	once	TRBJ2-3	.	CASSPVTNTDTQYF	TGTGCCAGCTCACCAGTGACAAACACAGATACGCAGTATTTT
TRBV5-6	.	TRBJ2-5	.	CASSPEPLRGQETQYF	TGTGCCAGCAGCCCCGAACCCCTCAGGGGCCAAGAGACCCAGTACTTC
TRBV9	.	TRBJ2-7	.	CASSLTGGSSSYEQYF	TGTGCCAGCAGCCTAACGGGGGGCTCTAGCTCCTACGAGCAGTACTTC